This T cell receptor (beta chain) is from a study of T cell changes during pregnancy in multiple sclerosis. The CDR3 is made up of 12 amino acids. Germline lookup yields CDR1 SEHNR and CDR2 FQNEAQ (reference sequence). About this clone itself: A read error may produce the germline difference seen at one junction end.

Assay used: immunoSEQ multiplex PCR; TCRdb lists only in-frame clones, some missing. Here the sample spans tens of thousands of clones, roughly 91% being singletons. Sequenced material: CD8+ T cells from peripheral blood mononuclear cells, taken after pregnancy. The source is a female donor in good health, enrolled as a control in a pregnancy study. The chain has TRBV7-9 and TRBJ2-7, with D hard to call. This CDR3 is CVSSLSSYEQYF. Here the CDR3 DNA reads TGTGTCAGCAGCCTCAGCTCCTACGAGCAGTACTTC.